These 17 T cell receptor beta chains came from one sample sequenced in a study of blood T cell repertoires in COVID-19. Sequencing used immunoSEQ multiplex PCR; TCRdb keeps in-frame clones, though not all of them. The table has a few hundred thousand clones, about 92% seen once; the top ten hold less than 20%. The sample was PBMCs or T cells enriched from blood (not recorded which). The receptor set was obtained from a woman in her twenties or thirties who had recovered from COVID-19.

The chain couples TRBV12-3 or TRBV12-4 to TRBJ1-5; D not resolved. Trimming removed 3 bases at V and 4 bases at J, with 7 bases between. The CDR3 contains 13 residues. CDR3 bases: TGTGCCAGCAGTTTGTTACGGAATCAGCCCCAGCATTTT. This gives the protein CASSLLRNQPQHF.

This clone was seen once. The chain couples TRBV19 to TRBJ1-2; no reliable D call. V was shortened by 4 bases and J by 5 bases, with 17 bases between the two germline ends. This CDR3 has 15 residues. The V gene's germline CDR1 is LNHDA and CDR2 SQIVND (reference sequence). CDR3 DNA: TGTGCCAGTAGTAAGCGTGACGGAATTTCTTATGGCTACACCTTC. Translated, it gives CASSKRDGISYGYTF.

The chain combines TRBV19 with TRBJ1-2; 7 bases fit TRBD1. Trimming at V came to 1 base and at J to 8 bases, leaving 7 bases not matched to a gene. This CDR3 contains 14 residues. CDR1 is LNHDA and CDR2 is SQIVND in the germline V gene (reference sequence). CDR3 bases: TGTGCCAGTAGTATAGCGACAGGGCGGAGCGGCTACACCTTC. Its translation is CASSIATGRSGYTF.

CDR3 nucleotide sequence: TGCGCCAGCAGCCAAGGACAGATGAACACTGAAGCTTTCTTT. This codes for CASSQGQMNTEAFF. V gene TRBV4-3 combines with J gene TRBJ1-1, with D perhaps matching TRBD1 (5 bases). The V end lost 1 base, the J end lost 0 bases, and 6 bases lay between the germline ends. The CDR3 is made up of 14 amino acids. CDR1 and CDR2 from the germline V gene are LGHNA and YSLEER.

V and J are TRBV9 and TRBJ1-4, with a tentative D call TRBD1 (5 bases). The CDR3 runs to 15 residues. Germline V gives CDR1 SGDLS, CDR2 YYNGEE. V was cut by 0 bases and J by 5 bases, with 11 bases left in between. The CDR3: CASSVGTQENEKLFF. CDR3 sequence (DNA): TGTGCCAGCAGCGTAGGAACACAGGAGAATGAAAAACTGTTTTTT.

The CDR3 DNA reads as TGTGCCAGCGCCACAGGGAGCAATCAGCCCCAGCATTTT. As protein: CASATGSNQPQHF. This chain connects TRBV19 to TRBJ1-5, with D possibly matching TRBD1 (6 bases). Germline V gives CDR1 LNHDA, CDR2 SQIVND (reference sequence). Between the trimmed V and J ends, which lost 9 bases and 1 base, there was a span of 10 bases. The CDR3 totals 13 residues.

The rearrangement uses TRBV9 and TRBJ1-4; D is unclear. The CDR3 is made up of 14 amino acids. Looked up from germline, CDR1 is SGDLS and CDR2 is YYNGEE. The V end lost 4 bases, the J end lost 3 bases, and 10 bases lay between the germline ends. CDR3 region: CASSLGGSNEKLFF. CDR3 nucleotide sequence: TGTGCCAGCAGCCTAGGAGGGTCTAATGAAAAACTGTTTTTT. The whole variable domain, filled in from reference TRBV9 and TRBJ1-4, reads DSGVTQTPKHLITATGQRVTLRCSPRSGDLSVYWYQQSLDQGLQFLIQYYNGEERAKGNILERFSAQQFPDLHSELNLSSLELGDSALYFCASSLGGSNEKLFFGSGTQLSVL.

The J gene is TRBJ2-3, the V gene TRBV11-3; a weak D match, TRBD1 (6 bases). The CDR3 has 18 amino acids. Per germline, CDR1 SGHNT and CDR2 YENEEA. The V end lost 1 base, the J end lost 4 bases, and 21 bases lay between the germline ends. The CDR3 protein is CASSLGGHSGQMADTQYF. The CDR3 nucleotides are TGTGCCAGCAGCTTAGGAGGCCACTCTGGACAGATGGCAGATACGCAGTATTTT.

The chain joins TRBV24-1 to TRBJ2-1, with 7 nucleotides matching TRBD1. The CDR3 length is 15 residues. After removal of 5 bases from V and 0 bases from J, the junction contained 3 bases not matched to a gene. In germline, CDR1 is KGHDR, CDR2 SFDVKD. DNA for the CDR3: TGTGCCACCAGTGTGACAGGGAGCTCCTACAATGAGCAGTTCTTC. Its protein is CATSVTGSSYNEQFF.

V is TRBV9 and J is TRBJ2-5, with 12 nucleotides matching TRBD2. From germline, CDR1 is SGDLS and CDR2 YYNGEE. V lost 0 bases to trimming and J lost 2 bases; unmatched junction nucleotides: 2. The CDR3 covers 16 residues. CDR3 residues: CASSVGTSGGQETQYF. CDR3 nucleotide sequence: TGTGCCAGCAGCGTAGGTACTAGCGGGGGGCAAGAGACCCAGTACTTC.

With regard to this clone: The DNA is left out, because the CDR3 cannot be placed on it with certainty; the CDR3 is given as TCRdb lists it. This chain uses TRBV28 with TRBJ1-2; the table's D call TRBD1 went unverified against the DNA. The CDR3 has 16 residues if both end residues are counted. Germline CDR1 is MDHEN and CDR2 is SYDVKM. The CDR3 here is CASSSSGQGAVYGYTF.

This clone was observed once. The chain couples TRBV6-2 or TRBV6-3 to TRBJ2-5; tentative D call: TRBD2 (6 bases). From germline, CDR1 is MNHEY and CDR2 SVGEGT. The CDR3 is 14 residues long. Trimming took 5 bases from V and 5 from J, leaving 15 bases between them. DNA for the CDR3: TGTGCCAGCAGTCGCACCGGGAGTTGGGAGACCCAGTACTTC. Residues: CASSRTGSWETQYF.

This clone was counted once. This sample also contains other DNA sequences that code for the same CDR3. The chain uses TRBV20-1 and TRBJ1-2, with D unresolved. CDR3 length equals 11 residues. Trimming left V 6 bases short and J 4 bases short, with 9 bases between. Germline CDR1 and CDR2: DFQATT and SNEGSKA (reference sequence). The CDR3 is CSARPVYGYTF. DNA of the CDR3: TGCAGTGCCAGACCTGTCTATGGCTACACCTTC.

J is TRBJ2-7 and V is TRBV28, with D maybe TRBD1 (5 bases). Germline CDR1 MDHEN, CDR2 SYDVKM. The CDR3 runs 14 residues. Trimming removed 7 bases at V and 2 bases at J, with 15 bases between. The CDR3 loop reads CASKQGPKTYEQYF. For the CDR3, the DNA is TGTGCCAGCAAGCAGGGTCCCAAAACCTACGAGCAGTACTTC.

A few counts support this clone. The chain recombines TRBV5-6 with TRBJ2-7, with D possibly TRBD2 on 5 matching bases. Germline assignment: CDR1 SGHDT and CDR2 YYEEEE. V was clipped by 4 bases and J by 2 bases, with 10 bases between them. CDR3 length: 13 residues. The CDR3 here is CASSPGNPYEQYF. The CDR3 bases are TGTGCCAGCAGCCCCGGGAACCCCTACGAGCAGTACTTC.

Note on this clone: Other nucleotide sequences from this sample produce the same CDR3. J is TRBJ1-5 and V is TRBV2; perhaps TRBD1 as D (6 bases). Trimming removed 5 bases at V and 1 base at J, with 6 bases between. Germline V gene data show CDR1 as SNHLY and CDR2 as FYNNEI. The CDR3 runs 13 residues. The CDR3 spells CASSTGSNQPQHF. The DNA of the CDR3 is TGTGCCAGCAGTACAGGGAGCAATCAGCCCCAGCATTTT.

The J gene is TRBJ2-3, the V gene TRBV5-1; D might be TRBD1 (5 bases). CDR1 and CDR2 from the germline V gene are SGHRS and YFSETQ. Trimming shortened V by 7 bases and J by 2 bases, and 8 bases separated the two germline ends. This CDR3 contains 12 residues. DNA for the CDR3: TGCGCCAGCGCGACAGCCACAGATACGCAGTATTTT. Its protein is CASATATDTQYF.